These 5 T cell receptor beta chains originate from one sample sequenced in a study of identical twins. Using its own MiXCR run on the 5' RACE reads, TCRdb lists one record per CDR3 protein. The sample lists around 510,000 distinct CDR3 sequences, 14% occurring once. The same sample was also used in a study of yellow fever vaccine responses in identical twins.

Sequenced: CD4+ T cells sorted from blood. Receptors were obtained from a woman under 30 in good health.

The genes are TRBV20-1 and TRBJ2-5; no definite D call. V was shortened by 1 base and J by 5 bases, with 5 bases between the two germline ends. The V gene's germline CDR1 is DFQATT and CDR2 SNEGSKA (reference sequence). There are 11 residues in the CDR3. The CDR3 region has the DNA TGCAGTGCTAGAGGGCCGGAGACCCAGTACTTC. This translates into CSARGPETQYF.

V and J are TRBV5-4 and TRBJ1-1; D ambiguous. This CDR3 has 13 residues. CDR1 is SGHNT and CDR2 is YYREEE in the germline V gene (reference sequence). Trimming left V 0 bases short and J 3 bases short, with 6 bases between. CDR3 nucleotides: TGTGCCAGCAGCTTGGTTGCGTACACTGAAGCTTTCTTT. This codes for CASSLVAYTEAFF. Filled out from reference TRBV5-4 and TRBJ1-1, the complete variable domain reads ETGVTQSPTHLIKTRGQQVTLRCSSQSGHNTVSWYQQALGQGPQFIFQYYREEENGRGNFPPRFSGLQFPNYSSELNVNALELDDSALYLCASSLVAYTEAFFGQGTRLTVV.

V usage is TRBV7-2 and J usage is TRBJ2-5, with 11 bases fitting TRBD2. V shed 6 bases and J 7 bases; nucleotides not matched to a gene: 7. CDR1 is SGHTA, CDR2 FQGNSA, per germline. The CDR3 extends over 14 amino acids. CDR3 in DNA: TGTGCCAGCAGATATAGCGGGGGGGCCGCGACCCAGTACTTC. Encoded protein: CASRYSGGAATQYF.

CDR3 in DNA: TGTGCCAGCAGTGATACCGTGCTCAGCGCAAGCACAGATACGCAGTATTTT. Protein sequence: CASSDTVLSASTDTQYF. The chain carries TRBV25-1 and TRBJ2-3; D unclear. CDR1 MGHDK and CDR2 SYGVNS come from the germline V gene. V lost 3 bases and J lost 0, with 16 bases in between. There are 17 residues in the CDR3.

The chain combines TRBV28 with TRBJ2-7; D call uncertain. The CDR3 is 15 residues long. Trimming shortened V by 3 bases and J by 3 bases, and 15 bases separated the two germline ends. Germline lookup yields CDR1 MDHEN and CDR2 SYDVKM. The CDR3 is CASSFVWARSYEQYF. The CDR3 nucleotides read TGTGCCAGCAGTTTTGTGTGGGCGCGTAGCTACGAGCAGTACTTC. Based on the CDR3 plus reference TRBV28 and TRBJ2-7, the full variable domain is DVKVTQSSRYLVKRTGEKVFLECVQDMDHENMFWYRQDPGLGLRLIYFSYDVKMKEKGDIPEGYSVSREKKERFSLILESASTNQTSMYLCASSFVWARSYEQYFGPGTRLTVT.